Listed below are T cell receptor beta chains from one sample, sequenced in a study of PD-1 blockade in classical Hodgkin lymphoma. Profiled with immunoSEQ multiplex PCR; TCRdb holds only in-frame clones, not every one. The table records about 46,000 clones, roughly 73% of them present only once. Specimen: peripheral blood mononuclear cells (PBMCs), collected at baseline. The receptors come from a human donor with classical Hodgkin lymphoma. The CDR3 runs from the conserved cysteine through the conserved F or W. A row's size may be missing; if present it is once, few, many or a size class.

>TRBV7-9|.|TRBJ1-6
CASSPGQDYNSPLHF
>TRBV5-1|.|TRBJ2-1
CASSLDSGRVEQFF
>TRBV7-8|once|TRBJ1-5
CASSLWPGQGQPQHF
>TRBV10-1|.|TRBJ1-1
CASSARPGVNTEAFF
>TRBV14|.|TRBJ1-2
CASSQVTGWAYGYTF
>TRBV29-1|.|TRBJ2-7
CSVEGTEDYEQYF
>TRBV5-6|.|TRBJ2-7
CASSSSDRGLYEQYF
>TRBV18|.|TRBJ2-1
CASSLLAGASNEQFF
>TRBV20-1|.|TRBJ2-7
CSARAGNEQYF
>TRBV5-1|.|TRBJ1-2
CASSLGGRGEYGYTF
>TRBV2|.|TRBJ1-1
CASNPPWRGRTEAFF
>TRBV7-8|.|TRBJ2-2
CASSLDFPGDSTGELFF
>TRBV29-1|.|TRBJ1-1
CSVEDPQDTEAFF
>TRBV6-5|.|TRBJ2-1
CASRDRSSYNEQFF
>TRBV5-6|.|TRBJ1-2
CASSLADRYYGYTF
>TRBV28|.|TRBJ2-7
CASSSFGLAGGGGEQYF
>TRBV5-1|.|TRBJ2-5
CASSLGLRGLGETQYF
>TRBV6-5|.|TRBJ1-1
CASSRDRVNTEAFF
>TRBV5-6|few|TRBJ1-2
CASSWGTPTTNYGYTF
>TRBV6-5|few|TRBJ1-5
CASKRGGTANQPQHF
>TRBV7-9|.|TRBJ2-1
CASSARLAGPPYNEQFF
>TRBV14|.|TRBJ2-7
CASSQLSPTSWVYEQYF
>TRBV6-6|.|TRBJ2-7
CASSPGPYEQYF
>TRBV6-5|.|TRBJ1-5
CASSYRQSNQPQHF
>TRBV5-1|.|TRBJ2-1
CASSLVAGGGNEQFF
>TRBV9|.|TRBJ1-2
CASSDRTGGYYGYTF
>TRBV6-5|.|TRBJ2-1
CASSRTGYNEQFF
>TRBV7-6|medium-sized|TRBJ1-2
CASSLEAGINYGYTF
>TRBV18|.|TRBJ1-2
CASSPDDGYGYTF
>TRBV6-5|once|TRBJ2-7
CASSRNPTGIHEQYF
>TRBV27|.|TRBJ2-7
CASSLWSAGSYEQYF
>TRBV18|once|TRBJ2-1
CASSPMETSGGYYNEQFF
>TRBV5-1|once|TRBJ1-1
CASSPSPQGLRTEAFF
>TRBV7-9|.|TRBJ1-1
CASSPTGVNTEAFF
>TRBV7-2|.|TRBJ1-5
CASSLVVTWPVGSNQPQHF
>TRBV6-5|.|TRBJ1-5
CASSPVEAGERPQHF
>TRBV5-6|.|TRBJ1-3
CASSLGQLPGNTIYF
>TRBV5-1|.|TRBJ2-1
CASSLRLAGHEQFF
>TRBV9|.|TRBJ2-5
CASSVLGLAGRETQYF
>TRBV2|.|TRBJ2-7
CASRPGLYEQYF
>TRBV6-6|.|TRBJ1-2
CASIGDRDGYTF
>TRBV20-1|once|TRBJ1-4
CSAREIEKLFF
>TRBV5-1|few|TRBJ2-1
CASSLANGGGNNEQFF
>TRBV27|.|TRBJ2-1
CASSKGDNYNEQFF
>TRBV15|few|TRBJ2-5
CATSRVRQADLNPQETQYF
>TRBV18|.|TRBJ2-1
CASSPLLAAYYNEQFF
>TRBV5-1|.|TRBJ2-5
CASSFASIQETQYF
>TRBV6-1|.|TRBJ1-6
CASSQVAGIDSPLHF
>TRBV10-2|.|TRBJ1-2
CASSESLTGLIGSNYGYTF
>TRBV5-8|.|TRBJ2-5
CASSPGPQETQYF
>TRBV2|medium-sized|TRBJ1-2
CASSEGWSEVAGYTF
>TRBV27|.|TRBJ2-7
CASGPSAGDRYYEQYF
>TRBV7-6|.|TRBJ2-3
CASSLTSISVADTQYF
>TRBV28|.|TRBJ1-2
CASGALLGAGAYGYTF